This T cell receptor beta chain emerged from a study of cytomegalovirus exposure and HLA in healthy donors. Findings and limits, study-wide: It was reported in a later analysis that an Asian-associated ancestry cluster showed fewer N-insertions than the approximately 670-donor mean. Trimming of TCR beta V- and J-genes showed a link, identified in a later analysis, to a missense DCLRE1C variant. Cytomegalovirus association was listed for under 200 TCR beta chains.

The CDR3 sequence is 15 residues long. CDR1 and CDR2 (germline): SNHLY, FYNNEI. V shed 5 bases and J 6 bases; nucleotides not matched to a gene: 7. With regard to this clone: Its matching antigen is unknown.

The PCR used 60 Vbeta and 13 Jbeta primers. Original data processing: Later, an analysis found tens of millions of unique TCR beta chains, and about 10 million of these were shared. TCRdb keeps only in-frame clones here, not all; method: immunoSEQ multiplex PCR. V and J calls and clone size are those listed in that table; D and trimming were worked out from the DNA. The top ten clones hold around 3% of a sample with 150,000 to 200,000 clones, about 76% of them seen once. The chain links TRBV2 to TRBJ2-1; TRBD1 matches 10 bases. Sequences were obtained from PBMCs. The receptor was isolated from a woman between 35 and 50 years old in good health and CMV-seropositive. The CDR3 nucleotides read TGTGCCAGCAGTTCCGGGACAGGGGATGGCAATGAGCAGTTCTTC. Translated, it gives CASSSGTGDGNEQFF. The whole variable domain, remainder taken from reference TRBV2 and TRBJ2-1, is EPEVTQTPSHQVTQMGQEVILRCVPISNHLYFYWYRQILGQKVEFLVSFYNNEISEKSEIFDDQFSVERPDGSNFTLKIRSTKLEDSAMYFCASSSGTGDGNEQFFGPGTRLTVL.